This T cell receptor beta chain was sequenced in a study of shared clonotypes between healthy human individuals. Study at large: The study drew on two women and three men aged 18 to 49 as donors.

Turning to this clone: What it binds is not known.

Study results and limitations: Sharing across four donors was highest in naive CD4 (roughly 5%) and lowest in memory CD8 (0.4%).

J was trimmed by 8 bases and V by 8 bases; bases with no gene match: 17. The CDR3 has 15 residues. Germline assignment: CDR1 MDHEN and CDR2 SYDVKM. Replicate sorted-subset PCRs were loaded with around 210 ng DNA, 30,000 to 35,000 T cell genomes. Study processing details: Filtering of immunoSEQ junctional sequences could not match full-length read filtering. This table comes from immunoSEQ multiplex PCR, and its TCRdb copy is limited to in-frame clones, with some not included. V and J calls and clone size are those listed in that table; D and trimming were worked out from the DNA. The table has around 700,000 clones, about three quarters seen once.

The chain combines TRBV28 with TRBJ1-1, with 7 bases aligning to TRBD1. What was sequenced was memory CD4+ T cells sorted from blood. Sample subset: CD45RA-negative fraction. The receptor's source is a woman aged 25 to 39 in good health. CDR3 coding DNA: TGTGCCAGCCAATTAGGACGGACAGGATCAAGGGAAGCTTTCTTT. Protein product: CASQLGRTGSREAFF.